Reported below is one T cell receptor (beta chain). The germline V gene has CDR1 MGHDK and CDR2 SYGVNS. The CDR3 is made up of 18 amino acids. V was clipped by 3 bases and J by 6 bases; unmatched bases: 15. Data came from immunoSEQ multiplex PCR; TCRdb stores just in-frame clones and leaves some out. This table holds about 540,000 clones, about 80% found once. The sample belongs to a study of shared T cell receptors in the human thymus. This same sample was also taken into another study, of human thymus T cells.

The specimen was thymocytes. V usage is TRBV25-1 and J usage is TRBJ2-7; TRBD2 aligns across 12 bases. The receptor was isolated from a boy less than two years old with a congenital heart defect. The CDR3 here is CASSDFILTSGSSGEQYF. The CDR3 DNA follows: TGTGCCAGCAGTGACTTCATCCTGACTAGCGGGAGTTCTGGCGAGCAGTACTTC.